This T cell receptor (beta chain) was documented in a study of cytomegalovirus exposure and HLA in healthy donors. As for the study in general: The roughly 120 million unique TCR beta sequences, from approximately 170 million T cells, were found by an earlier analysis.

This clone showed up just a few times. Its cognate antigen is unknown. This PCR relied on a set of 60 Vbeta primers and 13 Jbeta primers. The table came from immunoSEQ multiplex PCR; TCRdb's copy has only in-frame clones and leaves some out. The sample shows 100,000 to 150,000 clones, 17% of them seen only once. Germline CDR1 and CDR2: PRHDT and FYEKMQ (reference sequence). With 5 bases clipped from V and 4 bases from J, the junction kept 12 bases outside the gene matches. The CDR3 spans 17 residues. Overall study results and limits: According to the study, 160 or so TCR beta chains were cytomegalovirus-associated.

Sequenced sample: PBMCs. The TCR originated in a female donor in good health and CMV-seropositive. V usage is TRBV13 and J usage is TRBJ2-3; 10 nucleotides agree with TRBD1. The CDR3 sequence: CASSNTKTGGVSDTQYF. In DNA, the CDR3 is TGTGCCAGCAGCAACACGAAGACAGGGGGCGTTTCAGATACGCAGTATTTT.